This section outlines one TCR beta chain sequence together with its context. The data belong to a study of shared clonotypes between healthy human individuals. The assay was carried out at the deep level. The repertoire was sequenced with immunoSEQ multiplex PCR; TCRdb's copy has only in-frame clones and lacks some. The repertoire holds about half a million clones, with roughly 80% as singletons. The germline gives CDR1 SGHRS, CDR2 YFSETQ. The CDR3 spans 15 residues. Deletions cut 0 bases from V and 1 base from J, with 10 bases between. The sample was PBMCs. The rearrangement links TRBV5-1 to TRBJ1-2, with D hard to call. The TCR was taken from a woman aged 40 to 49 in good health. Some clones in this sample may be carry-over from other donors' samples. CDR3 residues: CASSLEAGVNYGYTF. The CDR3 nucleotides read TGCGCCAGCAGCTTGGAGGCAGGCGTTAACTATGGCTACACCTTC.